The next 9 T cell receptor beta chains were all read from a single sample in a study of Ad26.COV2.S vaccination and SARS-CoV-2 variants. Sample treatment: some 20 received Ad26.COV2.S at low or high dose, single or two shots; five or six received placebo; per-sample allocation not given. At day 63 after the first vaccine or placebo injection, samples were drawn. Sequenced by immunoSEQ multiplex PCR; TCRdb stores in-frame clones only, minus some. The sample includes about 680,000 clones, about 89% seen only once; the top ten take approximately 1.5%. The material sequenced was peripheral blood, taken in a trial of Ad26.COV2.S vaccine versus placebo. These receptor sequences come from a person aged 18-60 years who received the Ad26.COV2.S COVID-19 vaccine or a placebo.

The rearrangement links TRBV4-1 to TRBJ2-3; no firm D call. V was pared by 2 bases and J by 1 base, with 10 bases between. The CDR3 spans 15 residues. The germline gives CDR1 MGHRA, CDR2 YSYEKL. CDR3 amino acids: CASSQLGYGTDTQYF. DNA of the CDR3: TGCGCCAGCAGCCAACTAGGGTACGGCACAGATACGCAGTATTTT.

The genes are TRBV5-1 and TRBJ2-7; 11 bases align to TRBD2. Germline values: CDR1 SGHRS, CDR2 YFSETQ. The CDR3 spans 15 residues. The V and J ends lost 2 bases and 4 bases, in that order; junction bases with no gene match: 5. The CDR3 spells CASSFTSGGPYEQYF. Written as DNA, the CDR3 is TGCGCCAGCAGCTTCACTAGCGGGGGACCTTACGAGCAGTACTTC.

The chain is built from TRBV6-5 and TRBJ1-2; perhaps TRBD1 as D (6 bases). CDR1 and CDR2 from the germline V gene are MNHEY and SVGAGI. Trimming left V 6 bases short and J 4 bases short, with 15 bases between. This CDR3 has 14 amino acids. The CDR3 loop is CASSISRGPYGYTF. The CDR3 DNA reads as TGTGCCAGCAGCATAAGCAGGGGTCCCTATGGCTACACCTTC.

This clone was observed a single time. The same CDR3 also results from other DNA sequences found in this sample. This chain uses TRBV4-2 with TRBJ2-7; no definite D call. Looked up from germline, CDR1 is LGHNA and CDR2 is YNFKEQ. CDR3 length: 14 amino acids. Trimming took off 0 bases at V and 2 bases at J, with 8 bases between the two ends. CDR3 region: CASSQERLAYEQYF. CDR3 coding DNA: TGTGCCAGCAGCCAAGAACGTCTGGCCTACGAGCAGTACTTC.

The rearrangement joins TRBV29-1 to TRBJ2-2, with D possibly TRBD2 on 6 matching bases. V was cut by 7 bases and J by 0 bases, with 9 bases left in between. CDR3 size: 13 residues. Germline V gene data show CDR1 as SQVTM and CDR2 as ANQGSEA. Here the CDR3 DNA reads TGCAGCGCTAGGGACTCGAACACCGGGGAGCTGTTTTTT. As protein: CSARDSNTGELFF.

This chain joins TRBV2 and TRBJ1-1; D is uncertain. From germline, CDR1 is SNHLY and CDR2 FYNNEI. This CDR3 contains 11 residues. V was cut by 10 bases and J by 1 base, with 7 bases left in between. For the CDR3, the DNA is TGTGCCAACTGGGAGAACACTGAAGCTTTCTTT. Protein: CANWENTEAFF.

The gene calls are TRBV30 and TRBJ1-2; the D gene is possibly TRBD1 (5 bases). Per the germline V gene, CDR1 is GTSNPN and CDR2 is SVGIG (reference sequence). Between the trimmed V and J ends, which lost 2 bases and 3 bases, there was a span of 19 bases. The CDR3 contains 16 residues. The CDR3 sequence is CAWSMGLVGSDYGYTF. The CDR3, as DNA: TGTGCCTGGAGTATGGGACTCGTGGGAAGCGACTATGGCTACACCTTC.

V is TRBV2 and J is TRBJ2-1; D is unclear. The germline gives CDR1 SNHLY, CDR2 FYNNEI. V lost 5 bases and J 2 bases, leaving 7 bases between the germline ends. The CDR3 length is 13 residues. The CDR3 spells CASSRTTYNEQFF. The CDR3 nucleotides are TGTGCCAGCAGTAGGACCACCTACAATGAGCAGTTCTTC.

The V gene is TRBV6-6, the J gene TRBJ1-6; possible D gene TRBD1, 5 bases. Germline CDR1 and CDR2: MNHNY and SVGAGI (reference sequence). V was shortened by 0 bases and J by 3 bases, with 9 bases between the two germline ends. The CDR3 totals 16 residues. The chain's CDR3 is CASSYSGGDYNSPLHF. DNA for the CDR3: TGTGCCAGCAGTTACTCCGGGGGGGACTATAATTCACCCCTCCACTTT.